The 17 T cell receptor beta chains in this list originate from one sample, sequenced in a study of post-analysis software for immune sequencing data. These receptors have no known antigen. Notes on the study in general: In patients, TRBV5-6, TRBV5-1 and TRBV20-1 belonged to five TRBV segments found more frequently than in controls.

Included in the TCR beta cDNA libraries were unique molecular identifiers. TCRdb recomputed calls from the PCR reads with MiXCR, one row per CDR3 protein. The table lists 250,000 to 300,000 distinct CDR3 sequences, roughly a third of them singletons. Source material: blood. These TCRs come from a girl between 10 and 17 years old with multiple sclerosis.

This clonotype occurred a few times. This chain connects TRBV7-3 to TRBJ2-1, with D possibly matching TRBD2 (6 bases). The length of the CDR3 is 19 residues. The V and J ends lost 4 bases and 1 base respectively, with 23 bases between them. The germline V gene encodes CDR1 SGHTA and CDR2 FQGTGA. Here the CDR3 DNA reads TGTGCCAGCAGCTCGCACCACCCTGCGCAGGGACTTTCCTACAATGAGCAGTTCTTC. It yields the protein CASSSHHPAQGLSYNEQFF.

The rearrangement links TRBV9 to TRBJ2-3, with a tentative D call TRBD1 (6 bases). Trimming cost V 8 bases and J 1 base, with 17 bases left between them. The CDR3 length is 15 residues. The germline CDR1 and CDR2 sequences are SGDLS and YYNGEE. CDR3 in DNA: TGTGCCAGTGGAGGACAGACAGCACGCACAGATACGCAGTATTTT. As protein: CASGGQTARTDTQYF.

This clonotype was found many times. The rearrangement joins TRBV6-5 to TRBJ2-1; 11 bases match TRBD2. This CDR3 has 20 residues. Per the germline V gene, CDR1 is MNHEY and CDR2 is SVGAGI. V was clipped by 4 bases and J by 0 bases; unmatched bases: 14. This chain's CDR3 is CASSSYTQTSGNPSYNEQFF. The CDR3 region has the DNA TGTGCCAGCAGTTCATACACCCAGACTAGCGGGAACCCCTCCTACAATGAGCAGTTCTTC.

The CDR3 DNA reads as TGTGCCAGCAGCTACGTCGGGGTCGGGGAGCTGTTTTTT. The encoded protein is CASSYVGVGELFF. J is TRBJ2-2 and V is TRBV11-2, with D tentatively TRBD2 (5 bases). The CDR3 is 13 residues long. Germline CDR1 reads SGHAT; CDR2 reads FQNNGV. V lost 4 bases, J lost 7 bases, and 10 bases lay in between.

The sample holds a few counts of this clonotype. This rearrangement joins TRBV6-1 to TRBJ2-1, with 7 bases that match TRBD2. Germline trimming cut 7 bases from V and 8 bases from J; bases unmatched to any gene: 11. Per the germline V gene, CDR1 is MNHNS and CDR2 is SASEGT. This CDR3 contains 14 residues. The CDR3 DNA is TGTGCCAGCATTAAGGCTAGCGGTTACGATGAGCAGTTCTTC. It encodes CASIKASGYDEQFF.

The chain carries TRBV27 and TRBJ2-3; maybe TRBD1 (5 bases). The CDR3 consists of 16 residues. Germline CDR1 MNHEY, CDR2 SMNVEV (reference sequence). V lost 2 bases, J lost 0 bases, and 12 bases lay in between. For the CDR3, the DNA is TGTGCCAGCAGTTTAGGGGCAGTCACTAGCACAGATACGCAGTATTTT. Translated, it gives CASSLGAVTSTDTQYF.

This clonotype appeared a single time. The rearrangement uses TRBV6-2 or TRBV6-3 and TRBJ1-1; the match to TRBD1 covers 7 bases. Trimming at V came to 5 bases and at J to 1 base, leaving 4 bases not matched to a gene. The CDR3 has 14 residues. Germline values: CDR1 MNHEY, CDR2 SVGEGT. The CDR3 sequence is CASSNRDRNTEAFF. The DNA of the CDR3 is TGTGCCAGCAGTAACCGGGACAGGAACACTGAAGCTTTCTTT.

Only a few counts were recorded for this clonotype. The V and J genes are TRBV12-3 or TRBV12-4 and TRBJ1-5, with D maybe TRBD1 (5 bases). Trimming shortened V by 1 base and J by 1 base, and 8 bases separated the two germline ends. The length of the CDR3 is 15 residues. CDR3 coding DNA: TGTGCCAGCAGTTTAGTAGGGACGAGCAATCAGCCCCAGCATTTT. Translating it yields CASSLVGTSNQPQHF.

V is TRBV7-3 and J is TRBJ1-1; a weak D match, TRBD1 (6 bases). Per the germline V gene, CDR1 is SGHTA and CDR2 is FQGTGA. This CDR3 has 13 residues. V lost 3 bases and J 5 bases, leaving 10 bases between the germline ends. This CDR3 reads CASSFSQGTEAFF. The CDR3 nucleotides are TGTGCCAGCAGCTTCTCACAGGGTACTGAAGCTTTCTTT. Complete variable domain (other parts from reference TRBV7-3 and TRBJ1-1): GAGVSQTPSNKVTEKGKYVELRCDPISGHTALYWYRQSLGQGPEFLIYFQGTGAADDSGLPNDRFFAVRPEGSVSTLKIQRTERGDSAVYLCASSFSQGTEAFFGQGTRLTVV.

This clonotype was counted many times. In nucleotides, the CDR3 is TGTGCCAGCAGTCAATCAGGGGGTAATGAAAAACTGTTTTTT. As protein: CASSQSGGNEKLFF. This chain uses TRBV28 with TRBJ1-4; 7 nucleotides align to TRBD1. Per germline, CDR1 MDHEN and CDR2 SYDVKM. Trimming removed 5 bases from V and 4 bases from J; junction bases left unmatched: 4. There are 14 residues in the CDR3.

The CDR3 spells CASSYSGAGSYGYTF. As DNA, the CDR3 is TGTGCCAGCAGTTACTCGGGGGCCGGTAGCTATGGCTACACCTTC. The chain joins TRBV6-5 to TRBJ1-2, with D tentatively TRBD1 (6 bases). This CDR3 comprises 15 residues. Trimming removed 0 bases from V and 4 bases from J, with 12 bases in between. The germline V gene encodes CDR1 MNHEY and CDR2 SVGAGI.

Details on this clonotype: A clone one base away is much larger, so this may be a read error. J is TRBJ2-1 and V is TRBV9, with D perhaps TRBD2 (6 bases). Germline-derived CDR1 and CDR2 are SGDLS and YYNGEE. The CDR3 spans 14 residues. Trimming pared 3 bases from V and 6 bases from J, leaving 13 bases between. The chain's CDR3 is CASSGAAGINEQFF. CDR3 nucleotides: TGTGCCAGCAGCGGAGCTGCGGGGATCAATGAGCAGTTCTTC.

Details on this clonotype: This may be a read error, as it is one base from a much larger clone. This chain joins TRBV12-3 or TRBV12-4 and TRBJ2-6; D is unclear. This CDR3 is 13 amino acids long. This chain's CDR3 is CASRRVSANVPTF. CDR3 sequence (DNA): TGTGCCAGCAGAAGGGTATCGGCCAACGTCCCGACTTTC.

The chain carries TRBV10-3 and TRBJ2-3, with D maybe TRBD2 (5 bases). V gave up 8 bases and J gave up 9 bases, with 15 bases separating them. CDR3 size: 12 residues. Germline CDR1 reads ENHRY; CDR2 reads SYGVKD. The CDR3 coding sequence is TGTGCCATCGGGAGAGACTTTGGGACGCAGTATTTT. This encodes CAIGRDFGTQYF.

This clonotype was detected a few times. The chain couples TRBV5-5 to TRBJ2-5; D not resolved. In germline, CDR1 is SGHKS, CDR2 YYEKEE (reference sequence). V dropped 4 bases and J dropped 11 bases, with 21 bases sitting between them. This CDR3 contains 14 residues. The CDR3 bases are TGTGCCAGCAGCGTAGACATGGATGGGAATGAGCAGTACTTC. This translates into CASSVDMDGNEQYF.

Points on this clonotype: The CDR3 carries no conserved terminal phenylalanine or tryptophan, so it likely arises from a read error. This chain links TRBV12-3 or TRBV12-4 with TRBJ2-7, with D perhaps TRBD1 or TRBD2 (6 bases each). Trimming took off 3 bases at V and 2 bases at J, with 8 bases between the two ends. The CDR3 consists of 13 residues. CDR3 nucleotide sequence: TGTGCCAGCAGTTTCGGGGGCGCCTACGAGCAGTACTTA. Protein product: CASSFGGAYEQYL.

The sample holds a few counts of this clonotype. The chain's CDR3 is CSAVGGVIVLDTQYF. The CDR3 coding sequence is TGCAGTGCTGTAGGGGGGGTGATCGTCTTGGATACGCAGTATTTT. The J gene is TRBJ2-3, the V gene TRBV20-1, with D possibly matching TRBD2 (7 bases). Per the germline V gene, CDR1 is DFQATT and CDR2 is SNEGSKA (reference sequence). There are 15 residues in the CDR3. V was trimmed by 5 bases and J by 6 bases, leaving 21 bases between them.